This entry lists 8 T cell receptor beta chains sequenced from one sample in a study of T cell clonality in common variable immunodeficiency. TCRdb's table, derived via immunoSEQ multiplex PCR, lists solely in-frame clones and lacks some. The sample was found to contain some 64,000 clones, and every one recurs. Sequencing was done on a sample of peripheral blood mononuclear cells. The receptors derive from a person aged 18-70 years in good health.

This clone was detected many times. The read terminates 3 residues before the CDR3 end, so the remaining end is supplied by the germline J gene. The chain employs TRBV7-9 and TRBJ1-2; tentative D call: TRBD1 (6 bases). This CDR3 is built from 15 residues. Germline CDR1 reads SEHNR; CDR2 reads FQNEAQ (reference sequence). CDR3 region: CASSLAPGQKEGYTF. CDR3 DNA, as far as it was read: TGTGCCAGCAGCTTAGCGCCTGGACAGAAAGAAGGC. The whole variable domain, remainder taken from reference TRBV7-9 and TRBJ1-2, is DTGVSQNPRHKITKRGQNVTFRCDPISEHNRLYWYRQTLGQGPEFLTYFQNEAQLEKSRLLSDRFSAERPKGSFSTLEIQRTEQGDSAMYLCASSLAPGQKEGYTFGSGTRLTVV.

This clone came up many times. The read terminates 3 residues before the CDR3 end, so the remaining end is supplied by the germline J gene. The rearrangement links TRBV4-2 to TRBJ2-4; TRBD1 aligns across 10 bases. The length of the CDR3 is 15 residues. CDR1 and CDR2 from the germline V gene are LGHNA and YNFKEQ. Trimming cost V 0 bases and J 9 bases; bases outside gene matches: 5. The CDR3: CASSQEGQGLGIQYF. CDR3 DNA, as far as it was read: TGTGCCAGCAGCCAAGAGGGACAGGGGCTTGGCATT.

Ten or more counts support this clone. The read comes to an end 3 residues before the CDR3 does, leaving the germline J gene to fill in the end. The rearrangement uses TRBV11-2 and TRBJ1-1; D is undetermined. The CDR3 sequence is 13 residues long. Germline CDR1 SGHAT, CDR2 FQNNGV. The CDR3 DNA, read in part, is TGTGCCAGCAGCTTAGGACAACCTGGGTGG. Protein product: CASSLGQPGW. The whole CDR3 protein reads CASSLGQPGWAFF.

This clone was seen only a few times. The read halts 3 residues ahead of the CDR3 end, with the missing end drawn from the germline J gene. This chain connects TRBV5-1 to TRBJ2-3; the D gene is possibly TRBD1 (5 bases). The CDR3 spans 13 residues. Germline V lookup: CDR1 SGHRS, CDR2 YFSETQ. Deletions cut 3 bases from V and 5 bases from J, with 10 bases between. CDR3 bases read: TGCGCCAGCAGCTCGCAAACAGGAGATACG. Translated, it gives CASSSQTGDT. Given in full, the CDR3 is CASSSQTGDTQYF.

Comment on this clone: The read terminates 3 residues before the CDR3 end, so the remaining end is supplied by the germline J gene. The chain is built from TRBV2 and TRBJ2-7; 9 nucleotides line up with TRBD2. Trimming took 5 bases from V and 4 from J; bases not matched to a gene: 6. The CDR3 totals 14 residues. Germline lookup yields CDR1 SNHLY and CDR2 FYNNEI. The CDR3 loop is CASSPGGGGYEQYF. The sequenced CDR3 bases are TGTGCCAGCAGTCCTGGCGGGGGGGGTTACGAG.

This clone was detected many times. This chain's CDR3 is CATSRTGLDYGYTF. The covered CDR3 bases are TGTGCCACCAGTCGGACAGGGTTGGACTATGGC. The chain is built from TRBV15 and TRBJ1-2, with 8 bases matching TRBD1. Read data end 3 residues before the CDR3 end; the end is taken from the germline J gene. Germline V gene data show CDR1 as LNHNV and CDR2 as YYDKDF (reference sequence). J gave up 3 bases and V 6 bases, and 6 bases lay outside the gene matches. This CDR3 has 14 residues.

This clone was picked up many times. The missing CDR3 end, 3 residues past where the read stops, is filled in from the germline J gene. J is TRBJ1-2 and V is TRBV20-1; no definite D call. The CDR3 is made up of 13 amino acids. Trimming removed 8 bases from V and 0 bases from J, with 13 bases in between. Germline CDR1 DFQATT, CDR2 SNEGSKA (reference sequence). CDR3 sequence: CSSPPGSNYGYTF. The part of the CDR3 DNA that was read is TGCAGTTCTCCCCCGGGGTCTAACTATGGC.

There are many counts of this clone. The observed sequence ends 3 residues before the CDR3 terminus, with the missing tail filled in from the germline J gene. This sequence joins TRBV4-2 and TRBJ1-5; no clear D. The V end lost 1 base, the J end lost 8 bases, and 12 bases lay between the germline ends. The germline gives CDR1 LGHNA, CDR2 YNFKEQ. The CDR3 is 14 residues long. CDR3 bases read: TGTGCCAGCAGCCAAGTGAATTCCGGTGAGCCC. Protein sequence: CASSQVNSGEP. In full, the CDR3 reads CASSQVNSGEPQHF.